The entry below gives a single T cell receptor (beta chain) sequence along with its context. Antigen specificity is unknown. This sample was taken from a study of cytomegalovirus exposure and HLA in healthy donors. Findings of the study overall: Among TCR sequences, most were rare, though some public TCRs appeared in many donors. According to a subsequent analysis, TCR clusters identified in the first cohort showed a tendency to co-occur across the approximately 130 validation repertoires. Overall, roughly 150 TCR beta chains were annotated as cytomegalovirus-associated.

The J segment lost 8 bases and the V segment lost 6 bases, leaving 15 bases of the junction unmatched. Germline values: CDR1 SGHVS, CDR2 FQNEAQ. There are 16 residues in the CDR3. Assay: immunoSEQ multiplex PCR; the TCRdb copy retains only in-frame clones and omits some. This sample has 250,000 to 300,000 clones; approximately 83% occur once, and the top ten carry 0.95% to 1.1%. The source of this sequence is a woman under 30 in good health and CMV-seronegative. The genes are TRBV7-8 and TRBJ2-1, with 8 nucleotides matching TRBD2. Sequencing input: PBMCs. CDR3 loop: CASSFSGAGGKDEQFF. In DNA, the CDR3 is TGTGCCAGCAGTTTTTCAGGGGCGGGAGGTAAGGATGAGCAGTTCTTC. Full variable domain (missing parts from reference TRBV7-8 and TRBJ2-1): GAGVSQSPRYKVAKRGQDVALRCDPISGHVSLFWYQQALGQGPEFLTYFQNEAQLDKSGLPSDRFFAERPEGSVSTLKIQRTQQEDSAVYLCASSFSGAGGKDEQFFGPGTRLTVL.